The 15 T cell receptor beta chains given below trace back to one sample, sequenced in a study of cytomegalovirus exposure and HLA in healthy donors. The primer mix had 60 Vbeta and 13 Jbeta primers. Using immunoSEQ multiplex PCR, the repertoire was profiled, and TCRdb retains in-frame clones only, with some absent. The top ten clones hold roughly 6% of a sample with under 110,000 clones, roughly four fifths of them seen once. Input material: PBMCs. The receptors derive from a woman in her forties or fifties in good health and CMV-seropositive.

The chain joins TRBV7-3 to TRBJ2-1, with D perhaps TRBD2 (6 bases). The CDR3 spans 14 residues. The germline V gene has CDR1 SGHTA and CDR2 FQGTGA. Trimming left V 2 bases short and J 7 bases short, with 12 bases between. CDR3 in DNA: TGTGCCAGCAGCTTAGCGGGGTCGGGGAATGAGCAGTTCTTC. Its protein is CASSLAGSGNEQFF.

The genes are TRBV9 and TRBJ1-3, with 8 positions matching TRBD1. After removal of 2 bases from V and 8 bases from J, the junction contained 6 bases not matched to a gene. CDR1 is SGDLS, CDR2 YYNGEE, per germline. This CDR3 is built from 14 residues. DNA of the CDR3: TGTGCCAGCAGCGTGGCAGGGGGCGAGCACACCATATATTTT. It specifies CASSVAGGEHTIYF.

The rearrangement links TRBV7-2 to TRBJ1-3; D is ambiguous. V gave up 3 bases and J gave up 4 bases, with 4 bases separating them. Germline CDR1 SGHTA, CDR2 FQGNSA. The CDR3 loop spans 12 amino acids. The CDR3 is CASSFGGNTIYF. DNA for the CDR3: TGTGCCAGCAGCTTTGGCGGAAACACCATATATTTT.

The genes are TRBV5-4 and TRBJ2-5; weak D call: TRBD2 (5 bases). Trimming removed 2 bases at V and 4 bases at J, with 21 bases between. This CDR3 has 17 residues. CDR1 and CDR2 from the germline V gene are SGHNT and YYREEE (reference sequence). CDR3 residues: CASSFLTSRALGETQYF. The CDR3 nucleotides read TGTGCCAGCAGCTTCCTAACTTCGCGGGCCCTGGGAGAGACCCAGTACTTC.

This clone was detected a few times. The J gene is TRBJ1-1, the V gene TRBV7-8; possible D gene TRBD1, 5 bases. The CDR3 is 13 residues long. V gave up 1 base and J gave up 6 bases, with 9 bases separating them. Germline V gene data show CDR1 as SGHVS and CDR2 as FQNEAQ. The CDR3 DNA reads TGTGCCAGCAGCTTAGAGTCAGGGCCTGAAGCTTTCTTT. It encodes CASSLESGPEAFF.

V gene TRBV19 combines with J gene TRBJ2-5; D is perhaps TRBD1 (6 bases). Germline V CDR1 and CDR2: LNHDA, SQIVND (reference sequence). This CDR3 region has 15 residues. The V end was cut by 4 bases, the J end by 2 bases, with 14 bases between. Here the CDR3 reads CASSTRTGLQETQYF. The CDR3 region has the DNA TGTGCCAGTAGTACGCGCACAGGGCTACAAGAGACCCAGTACTTC.

The chain carries TRBV4-1 and TRBJ2-3, with 7 bases lining up with TRBD2. Germline V CDR1 and CDR2: MGHRA, YSYEKL. J gave up 4 bases and V 3 bases, and 7 bases lay outside the gene matches. This CDR3 has 15 amino acids. The chain's CDR3 is CASSQLGLRADTQYF. In DNA, the CDR3 is TGCGCCAGCAGCCAGTTGGGACTACGAGCAGATACGCAGTATTTT.

The chain combines TRBV7-3 with TRBJ2-2; D remains ambiguous. The CDR3 runs to 14 residues. Trimming cost V 2 bases and J 1 base, with 5 bases left between them. Per the germline V gene, CDR1 is SGHTA and CDR2 is FQGTGA. DNA for the CDR3: TGTGCCAGCAGCTTACAGATGAACACCGGGGAGCTGTTTTTT. This sequence encodes CASSLQMNTGELFF.

The J gene is TRBJ1-6, the V gene TRBV11-2; 9 bases match TRBD1. With 0 bases clipped from V and 7 bases from J, the junction kept 1 base outside the gene matches. Germline V gene lookup returns CDR1 SGHAT and CDR2 FQNNGV. This CDR3 has 15 amino acids. CDR3 loop: CASSLETGGNSPLHF. The CDR3 nucleotides read TGTGCCAGCAGCTTAGAGACAGGGGGAAATTCACCCCTCCACTTT.

This chain links TRBV7-9 with TRBJ2-5; the match to TRBD2 covers 7 bases. This CDR3 comprises 13 residues. J gave up 4 bases and V 6 bases, and 5 bases lay outside the gene matches. The germline V gene encodes CDR1 SEHNR and CDR2 FQNEAQ (reference sequence). This CDR3 is CASRVSGVETQYF. For the CDR3, the DNA is TGTGCCAGCAGAGTCAGCGGGGTAGAGACCCAGTACTTC.

The chain is built from TRBV5-1 and TRBJ2-5, with 7 positions matching TRBD2. Germline CDR1 reads SGHRS; CDR2 reads YFSETQ. CDR3 length: 13 amino acids. V was clipped by 2 bases and J by 3 bases; unmatched bases: 1. CDR3 in DNA: TGCGCCAGCAGCTTCGCGGGGGAAGAGACCCAGTACTTC. Amino acids: CASSFAGEETQYF.

The chain links TRBV5-1 to TRBJ2-2, with 7 bases aligning to TRBD1. V lost 1 base and J lost 4; bases outside the gene matches: 4. Germline V CDR1 and CDR2: SGHRS, YFSETQ. The CDR3 has 15 amino acids. CDR3 DNA: TGCGCCAGCAGCTTGAACAGGGGATCCACCGGGGAGCTGTTTTTT. This codes for CASSLNRGSTGELFF.

V gene TRBV4-1 combines with J gene TRBJ2-5; TRBD2 aligns across 8 bases. CDR3 length equals 17 residues. Germline CDR1 MGHRA, CDR2 YSYEKL. V was clipped by 1 base and J by 1 base; unmatched bases: 8. The DNA for the CDR3 is TGCGCCAGCAGCCAAGTGGTGGCGGGGGGCATCCAAGAGACCCAGTACTTC. It encodes CASSQVVAGGIQETQYF.

Regarding this clone: At the DNA level, this CDR3 is encoded by other sequences in the same sample as well. The chain carries TRBV18 and TRBJ1-1, with TRBD1 identical over 11 bases. J was trimmed by 5 bases and V by 3 bases; bases with no gene match: 5. Germline V lookup: CDR1 KGHSH, CDR2 LQKENI. The CDR3 runs to 15 residues. The CDR3 here is CASSPGQGALTEAFF. The CDR3 bases are TGTGCCAGCTCACCCGGACAGGGGGCATTGACTGAAGCTTTCTTT.

This clone was counted a few times. The V call is TRBV7-9, the J call TRBJ2-5; the D gene is possibly TRBD2 (5 bases). CDR1 SEHNR and CDR2 FQNEAQ come from the germline V gene (reference sequence). The ends were cut back, 1 base at V and 9 bases at J, with 9 bases in the middle. CDR3 size: 12 residues. The DNA of the CDR3 is TGTGCCAGCAGCTTAGTAACGGAGGCCCAGTACTTC. Amino acids: CASSLVTEAQYF. The complete variable domain, with remaining parts taken from reference TRBV7-9 and TRBJ2-5, reads DTGVSQNPRHKITKRGQNVTFRCDPISEHNRLYWYRQTLGQGPEFLTYFQNEAQLEKSRLLSDRFSAERPKGSFSTLEIQRTEQGDSAMYLCASSLVTEAQYFGPGTRLLVL.